Presented here are 26 T cell receptor beta chains from one specimen sequenced in a study of blood T cell repertoires in COVID-19. Clones were read by immunoSEQ multiplex PCR, and TCRdb kept only the in-frame ones, dropping some. The data show roughly 240,000 clones, roughly four fifths seen once. Sequenced sample: peripheral blood. All receptors derive from a woman in her 70s with acute or convalescent COVID-19.

The V and J genes are TRBV10-3 and TRBJ1-2; TRBD1 matches 8 bases. CDR1 and CDR2 (germline): ENHRY, SYGVKD. The CDR3 is made up of 15 amino acids. V was pared by 6 bases and J by 10 bases, with 16 bases of the junction left unmatched. CDR3 nucleotides: TGTGCCATCAGGGGAGGGGGACAGGACCATTCGGACTACACCTTC. This gives the protein CAIRGGGQDHSDYTF.

V and J are TRBV12-3 or TRBV12-4 and TRBJ1-2; maybe TRBD1 (6 bases). V was pared by 3 bases and J by 7 bases, with 9 bases between. The CDR3 sequence is 12 residues long. In DNA, the CDR3 is TGTGCCAGCAGTTTCGACAGGCTTGGCTACACCTTC. This gives the protein CASSFDRLGYTF.

The rearrangement joins TRBV29-1 to TRBJ2-3; TRBD2 matches 8 bases. The CDR3 has 14 residues. Germline V gene data show CDR1 as SQVTM and CDR2 as ANQGSEA. The V gene end was trimmed by 5 bases and the J gene end by 0 bases; junction bases not matched to a gene: 4. The CDR3 sequence is CSVPGLASTDTQYF. For the CDR3, the DNA is TGCAGCGTTCCCGGACTAGCTAGCACAGATACGCAGTATTTT.

This chain connects TRBV18 to TRBJ1-2; 9 positions match TRBD1. In germline, CDR1 is KGHSH, CDR2 LQKENI. With 6 bases clipped from V and 5 bases from J, the junction kept 4 bases outside the gene matches. The CDR3 has 13 amino acids. CDR3 DNA: TGTGCCAGCTCCAACAGGGGGCAATATGGCTACACCTTC. It encodes CASSNRGQYGYTF.

A few counts support this clone. V gene TRBV19 combines with J gene TRBJ2-6, with 8 bases lining up with TRBD1. CDR1 is LNHDA and CDR2 is SQIVND in the germline V gene (reference sequence). The CDR3 contains 16 residues. J gave up 3 bases and V 5 bases, and 6 bases lay outside the gene matches. The CDR3 nucleotides read TGTGCCAGTAGTTCACGGACAGGGTATGGGGCCAACGTCCTGACTTTC. It yields the protein CASSSRTGYGANVLTF.

This chain joins TRBV7-9 and TRBJ1-2, with TRBD1 as a possible D gene (6 bases). CDR3 length: 15 amino acids. Trimming took 5 bases from V and 8 from J, leaving 21 bases between them. Germline lookup yields CDR1 SEHNR and CDR2 FQNEAQ (reference sequence). CDR3 bases: TGTGCCAGCAGCCGCCTAAGAGGGGGGGCGGGAGGCTACACCTTC. This translates into CASSRLRGGAGGYTF.

The chain couples TRBV9 to TRBJ2-3; TRBD2 aligns across 9 bases. The CDR3 loop spans 19 amino acids. Germline lookup yields CDR1 SGDLS and CDR2 YYNGEE. The V gene end was trimmed by 7 bases and the J gene end by 0 bases; junction bases not matched to a gene: 18. CDR3 region: CASELLLAGTPYSTDTQYF. For the CDR3, the DNA is TGTGCCAGCGAACTTCTACTAGCGGGCACCCCCTATAGCACAGATACGCAGTATTTT.

This clone was counted between two and nine times. The chain is built from TRBV27 and TRBJ1-2, with a possible D match to TRBD1 (6 bases). V was clipped by 6 bases and J by 6 bases, with 11 bases between them. Germline V CDR1 and CDR2: MNHEY, SMNVEV (reference sequence). This CDR3 has 12 residues. CDR3 residues: CASRRQDDGYTF. The CDR3 nucleotides read TGTGCCAGCAGAAGACAGGACGATGGCTACACCTTC.

This chain connects TRBV12-3 or TRBV12-4 to TRBJ1-2; 8 nucleotides agree with TRBD1. CDR3 length equals 13 residues. Trimming took 6 bases from V and 8 from J; bases not matched to a gene: 8. CDR3 in amino acids: CASRTDRAYGYTF. DNA of the CDR3: TGTGCCAGCAGAACGGACAGGGCTTACGGCTACACCTTC.

The gene calls are TRBV7-2 and TRBJ2-2, with a weak D call TRBD2 (6 bases). Germline-derived CDR1 and CDR2 are SGHTA and FQGNSA. V gave up 4 bases and J gave up 0 bases, with 15 bases separating them. CDR3 length: 17 residues. The CDR3 coding sequence is TGTGCCAGCAGCTCCGGCCGGGGACTGACGAACACCGGGGAGCTGTTTTTT. Translated, it gives CASSSGRGLTNTGELFF.

V gene TRBV14 combines with J gene TRBJ1-3; no firm D call. Trimming shortened V by 4 bases and J by 4 bases, and 5 bases separated the two germline ends. Germline CDR1 SGHDN, CDR2 FVKESK. CDR3 length equals 12 residues. The CDR3 spells CASSPQGNTIYF. The CDR3 DNA sequence: TGTGCCAGCAGCCCCCAGGGAAACACCATATATTTT. Using reference TRBV14 and TRBJ1-3 for the parts outside the CDR3, the full variable domain is EAGVTQFPSHSVIEKGQTVTLRCDPISGHDNLYWYRRVMGKEIKFLLHFVKESKQDESGMPNNRFLAERTGGTYSTLKVQPAELEDSGVYFCASSPQGNTIYFGEGSWLTVV.

The chain carries TRBV2 and TRBJ1-5; 7 bases match TRBD1. Germline assignment: CDR1 SNHLY and CDR2 FYNNEI. The CDR3 spans 15 residues. J lost 2 bases, V lost 6 bases, and 7 bases had no gene match. The CDR3 spells CASRYGTGGNQPQHF. CDR3 coding DNA: TGTGCCAGCAGATACGGTACAGGGGGCAATCAGCCCCAGCATTTT.

The rearrangement uses TRBV4-2 and TRBJ2-3; 14 bases match TRBD2. Germline trimming cut 4 bases from V and 3 bases from J; bases unmatched to any gene: 9. Looked up from germline, CDR1 is LGHNA and CDR2 is YNFKEQ. CDR3 length: 18 residues. The CDR3 coding sequence is TGTGCCAGCAGCCCCCGACTAGCGGGGGGGGGAGCGACAGATACGCAGTATTTT. As protein: CASSPRLAGGGATDTQYF.

The DNA of the CDR3 is TGTGCCAGCAGCTTGATTGGGCAGGGGGGCGAGCAGTACTTC. Translated: CASSLIGQGGEQYF. The rearrangement joins TRBV5-5 to TRBJ2-7; possibly TRBD1 for D (7 bases). Trimming took 1 base from V and 6 from J, leaving 14 bases between them. Germline V CDR1 and CDR2: SGHKS, YYEKEE (reference sequence). The CDR3 is 14 amino acids.

The chain couples TRBV4-1 to TRBJ1-4; 8 bases map to TRBD1. J gave up 12 bases and V 5 bases, and 14 bases lay outside the gene matches. The CDR3 has 15 amino acids. Looked up from germline, CDR1 is MGHRA and CDR2 is YSYEKL. CDR3 in amino acids: CASSLADRDEMELFF. The CDR3 bases are TGCGCCAGCAGCTTAGCGGACAGGGACGAAATGGAACTGTTTTTT.

V gene TRBV18 combines with J gene TRBJ1-6; TRBD1 is a possible D gene (6 bases). The CDR3 is made up of 16 amino acids. Germline-derived CDR1 and CDR2 are KGHSH and LQKENI. V shed 2 bases and J shed 7 bases, with 15 bases lying between them. Written as DNA, the CDR3 is TGTGCCAGCTCACCAGGGGAAGGACAGAAGAATTCACCCCTCCACTTT. Amino acids: CASSPGEGQKNSPLHF. Complete variable domain (other parts from reference TRBV18 and TRBJ1-6): NAGVMQNPRHLVRRRGQEARLRCSPMKGHSHVYWYRQLPEEGLKFMVYLQKENIIDESGMPKERFSAEFPKEGPSILRIQQVVRGDSAAYFCASSPGEGQKNSPLHFGNGTRLTVT.

The J gene is TRBJ2-1, the V gene TRBV7-6; 12 bases match TRBD2. The CDR3 contains 15 residues. Germline V gene lookup returns CDR1 SGHVS and CDR2 FNYEAQ. The trim removed 6 bases at V and 7 bases at J, leaving 7 bases unmatched. CDR3 in DNA: TGTGCCAGCAGGCAACTAGCGGGGGGCCTTAATGAGCAGTTCTTC. This gives the protein CASRQLAGGLNEQFF.

This clone has just one count. The chain couples TRBV6-5 to TRBJ1-4; D not certain. The V end was cut by 5 bases, the J end by 4 bases, with 11 bases between. CDR1 is MNHEY, CDR2 SVGAGI, per germline. The CDR3 loop spans 14 amino acids. This chain's CDR3 is CASSLRNFNEKLFF. The CDR3 DNA reads as TGTGCCAGCAGTCTGAGAAACTTTAATGAAAAACTGTTTTTT.

This rearrangement joins TRBV29-1 to TRBJ2-7, with 11 bases lining up with TRBD1. With V trimmed by 0 bases and J by 7 bases, 5 bases remained unmatched. The CDR3 totals 14 residues. Germline loops: CDR1 SQVTM, CDR2 ANQGSEA. CDR3 bases: TGCAGCGTTGAAGAGGGGACAGGGGGTTATGAGCAGTACTTC. It yields the protein CSVEEGTGGYEQYF.

V gene TRBV9 combines with J gene TRBJ1-2, with 10 nucleotides matching TRBD1. CDR1 is SGDLS and CDR2 is YYNGEE in the germline V gene. The CDR3 sequence is 16 residues long. V was clipped by 4 bases and J by 7 bases; unmatched bases: 13. CDR3 amino acids: CASSPTSRDRGAGYTF. The CDR3 DNA reads as TGTGCCAGCAGCCCTACTTCCCGGGACAGGGGAGCTGGCTACACCTTC. Drawing the rest from reference TRBV9 and TRBJ1-2, the complete variable domain is DSGVTQTPKHLITATGQRVTLRCSPRSGDLSVYWYQQSLDQGLQFLIQYYNGEERAKGNILERFSAQQFPDLHSELNLSSLELGDSALYFCASSPTSRDRGAGYTFGSGTRLTVV.

The genes are TRBV5-1 and TRBJ2-3; 11 bases fit TRBD2. Trimming took 7 bases from V and 2 from J; bases not matched to a gene: 6. The CDR3 loop spans 15 amino acids. Germline V gene sequence: CDR1 SGHRS, CDR2 YFSETQ. Here the CDR3 reads CASRGTSGYTDTQYF. The CDR3 DNA sequence: TGCGCCAGCCGAGGGACTAGCGGTTACACAGATACGCAGTATTTT.

This CDR3 reads CASSSQGVSTDTQYF. CDR3 DNA: TGTGCCAGCAGTTCACAGGGAGTGAGCACAGATACGCAGTATTTT. The chain recombines TRBV27 with TRBJ2-3; possibly TRBD1 for D (6 bases). Germline V gene sequence: CDR1 MNHEY, CDR2 SMNVEV (reference sequence). The germline V and J ends were trimmed by 4 bases and 0 bases, with 11 bases remaining between them. CDR3 length: 15 amino acids.

The chain joins TRBV13 to TRBJ1-2; TRBD1 matches at 10 bases. This CDR3 contains 13 residues. Trimming took 5 bases from V and 4 from J; bases not matched to a gene: 1. Germline CDR1 and CDR2: PRHDT and FYEKMQ (reference sequence). The CDR3 sequence is CASSRDRGYGYTF. In DNA, the CDR3 is TGTGCCAGCAGCCGGGACAGGGGCTATGGCTACACCTTC.

The chain joins TRBV4-1 to TRBJ1-2, with 7 bases matching TRBD1. CDR1 and CDR2 from the germline V gene are MGHRA and YSYEKL. V shed 1 base and J 8 bases; nucleotides not matched to a gene: 16. This CDR3 is built from 17 residues. Here the CDR3 DNA reads TGCGCCAGCAGCCAAGTCAGTTGGACAGGTTCGGCGAGCGGCTACACCTTC. This codes for CASSQVSWTGSASGYTF.

This clone has just one count. The chain uses TRBV19 and TRBJ1-6; maybe TRBD1 (6 bases). The V gene lost 9 bases and the J gene lost 10 bases, with 19 bases spanning the gap. CDR3 length: 14 amino acids. Germline lookup yields CDR1 LNHDA and CDR2 SQIVND (reference sequence). The CDR3 spells CASKDSGASSPLHF. The CDR3 bases are TGTGCCAGCAAGGACTCAGGGGCCTCCTCACCCCTCCACTTT. The entire variable domain, with the rest obtained from reference TRBV19 and TRBJ1-6, is as follows: DGGITQSPKYLFRKEGQNVTLSCEQNLNHDAMYWYRQDPGQGLRLIYYSQIVNDFQKGDIAEGYSVSREKKESFPLTVTSAQKNPTAFYLCASKDSGASSPLHFGNGTRLTVT.

This sequence joins TRBV23-1 and TRBJ1-1; no firm D call. TRBV23-1 is designated an ORF whose function remains uncertain. The CDR3 spans 12 residues. V was trimmed by 9 bases and J by 4 bases, leaving 12 bases between them. The CDR3 DNA is TGCGCCAGTATGGACGAGGGCACTGAAGCTTTCTTT. Its translation is CASMDEGTEAFF.